Following are 26 T cell receptor beta chains from one sample sequenced in a study of T-cell memory formation after mild COVID-19. TCRdb analysed the 5' RACE reads with MiXCR anew, one entry per CDR3 protein. In the table there are some 86,000 distinct CDR3 sequences, around 25% of which are singletons. Sequencing was carried out using PBMCs or a T cell subset sorted from them (not recorded which). Source of these receptors: a man in his late teens or twenties who had mild COVID-19 (a few samples of this study predate the infection). Cell type and time point are not known.

This clonotype was seen only a few times. The CDR3 DNA is TGTGCCAGCAGTCTAGCGGGGTATGAGCAGTTCTTC. Residues: CASSLAGYEQFF. This chain connects TRBV6-2 or TRBV6-3 to TRBJ2-1, with 9 positions matching TRBD2. The junction had 1 base not matched to a gene; V was cut back by 5 bases and J by 8 bases. Germline assignment: CDR1 MNHEY and CDR2 SVGEGT. This CDR3 has 12 residues.

This sequence joins TRBV28 and TRBJ2-1; TRBD2 is a possible D gene (5 bases). The CDR3 totals 14 residues. Trimming took 10 bases from V and 2 from J, leaving 15 bases between them. The V gene's germline CDR1 is MDHEN and CDR2 SYDVKM. CDR3 residues: CATRGGEPYNEQFF. CDR3 DNA: TGTGCCACCAGAGGTGGGGAGCCCTACAATGAGCAGTTCTTC.

The chain employs TRBV9 and TRBJ2-3, with a possible D match to TRBD2 (7 bases). V was pared by 4 bases and J by 2 bases, with 17 bases between. The germline CDR1 and CDR2 sequences are SGDLS and YYNGEE. The CDR3 contains 16 residues. The CDR3 protein is CASSLGGALTTDTQYF. CDR3 DNA: TGTGCCAGCAGCCTGGGGGGGGCCCTCACCACAGATACGCAGTATTTT.

A few counts support this clonotype. The gene calls are TRBV27 and TRBJ2-7; no clear D. The CDR3 is 13 residues long. Deletions cut 5 bases from V and 7 bases from J, with 15 bases between. Germline V lookup: CDR1 MNHEY, CDR2 SMNVEV (reference sequence). This chain's CDR3 is CASSPHVVGEQYF. The CDR3 DNA is TGTGCCAGCAGTCCACACGTGGTCGGGGAGCAGTACTTC.

This clonotype was observed a few times. V is TRBV7-2 and J is TRBJ2-5; possibly TRBD2 for D (6 bases). The CDR3 is 15 residues long. The germline CDR1 and CDR2 sequences are SGHTA and FQGNSA. The V and J ends lost 5 bases and 4 bases respectively, with 17 bases between them. The CDR3 DNA is TGTGCCAGCAGCGGCTCCGGGGGTACAGGAGAGACCCAGTACTTC. It translates to CASSGSGGTGETQYF.

This clonotype was seen only a few times. This CDR3 is CSARRRGGDTQYF. The CDR3 nucleotides are TGCAGTGCTAGACGGCGGGGGGGAGATACGCAGTATTTT. The rearrangement links TRBV20-1 to TRBJ2-3; 9 nucleotides align to TRBD2. Germline trimming cut 2 bases from V and 5 bases from J; bases unmatched to any gene: 2. The CDR3 consists of 13 residues. Per the germline V gene, CDR1 is DFQATT and CDR2 is SNEGSKA (reference sequence).

This clonotype was picked up a small number of times. The rearrangement uses TRBV20-1 and TRBJ2-7; TRBD1 agrees at 9 bases. The CDR3 totals 14 residues. Germline CDR1 DFQATT, CDR2 SNEGSKA (reference sequence). J gave up 4 bases and V 1 base, and 5 bases lay outside the gene matches. CDR3 amino acids: CSARGTGGWYEQYF. In nucleotides, the CDR3 is TGCAGTGCTAGAGGTACAGGGGGCTGGTACGAGCAGTACTTC.

V usage is TRBV7-8 and J usage is TRBJ1-5; D is uncertain. The V and J ends lost 5 bases and 2 bases respectively, with 13 bases between them. Looked up from germline, CDR1 is SGHVS and CDR2 is FQNEAQ. The CDR3 covers 15 residues. CDR3 in DNA: TGTGCCAGCAGCCGTACGGTGGAAGGCAATCAGCCCCAGCATTTT. Amino acid sequence: CASSRTVEGNQPQHF. Full variable domain (outside the CDR3, taken from reference TRBV7-8 and TRBJ1-5): GAGVSQSPRYKVAKRGQDVALRCDPISGHVSLFWYQQALGQGPEFLTYFQNEAQLDKSGLPSDRFFAERPEGSVSTLKIQRTQQEDSAVYLCASSRTVEGNQPQHFGDGTRLSIL.

The chain couples TRBV11-2 to TRBJ2-3; TRBD2 agrees at 9 bases. CDR1 is SGHAT, CDR2 FQNNGV, per germline. The CDR3 is 17 amino acids. V lost 2 bases and J lost 3; bases outside the gene matches: 9. CDR3 amino acids: CASSLSLSRGGTDTQYF. The CDR3 DNA reads as TGTGCCAGCAGCTTATCCCTCTCGCGGGGGGGAACAGATACGCAGTATTTT. Using reference TRBV11-2 and TRBJ2-3 for the parts outside the CDR3, the full variable domain is EAGVAQSPRYKIIEKRQSVAFWCNPISGHATLYWYQQILGQGPKLLIQFQNNGVVDDSQLPKDRFSAERLKGVDSTLKIQPAKLEDSAVYLCASSLSLSRGGTDTQYFGPGTRLTVL.

This clonotype occurred a few times. The chain links TRBV9 to TRBJ1-3; 9 bases fit TRBD1. The V gene end was trimmed by 4 bases and the J gene end by 2 bases; junction bases not matched to a gene: 7. The CDR3 spans 16 residues. The V gene's germline CDR1 is SGDLS and CDR2 YYNGEE. The CDR3 reads CASSPRTGETGNTIYF. CDR3 sequence (DNA): TGTGCCAGCAGCCCCCGGACAGGGGAAACTGGAAACACCATATATTTT.

Comment on this clonotype: A read error may produce the germline difference seen at one junction end. The chain has TRBV4-3 and TRBJ2-2; D gene ambiguous. Germline-derived CDR1 and CDR2 are LGHNA and YSLEER. This CDR3 comprises 16 residues. The CDR3 DNA sequence: TGCGCCAGCAGACAAGATAGGAGCGAGAACACCGGGGAGCTGTTTTTT. Translation: CASRQDRSENTGELFF.

The rearrangement joins TRBV5-5 to TRBJ1-1; D unclear. V lost 2 bases and J lost 3, with 8 bases in between. This CDR3 is 13 amino acids long. Germline CDR1 SGHKS, CDR2 YYEKEE (reference sequence). CDR3 coding DNA: TGTGCCAGCAGCTTCTTGCCGTACACTGAAGCTTTCTTT. It specifies CASSFLPYTEAFF.

This clonotype has only a few counts. The rearrangement uses TRBV19 and TRBJ2-2; maybe TRBD1 (6 bases). With 3 bases removed from V and 6 bases from J, the gap between germline ends came to 8 bases. Germline V CDR1 and CDR2: LNHDA, SQIVND (reference sequence). CDR3 length equals 13 residues. For the CDR3, the DNA is TGTGCCAGTAGTATGACAGGTCCCGGGGAGCTGTTTTTT. It translates to CASSMTGPGELFF.

The CDR3 DNA reads as TGTGCCAGCAGCCGTCCACAGGGATACGAGAATGAGCAGTTCTTC. As protein: CASSRPQGYENEQFF. The chain joins TRBV7-9 to TRBJ2-1; a possible D gene is TRBD1 (6 bases). Trimming took 5 bases from V and 7 from J, leaving 18 bases between them. This CDR3 comprises 15 residues. Per germline, CDR1 SEHNR and CDR2 FQNEAQ (reference sequence).

This chain uses TRBV11-2 with TRBJ1-4; perhaps TRBD1 as D (6 bases). V shed 3 bases and J shed 5 bases, with 13 bases lying between them. The germline CDR1 and CDR2 sequences are SGHAT and FQNNGV. The CDR3 extends over 15 amino acids. This CDR3 reads CASSFQGRSNEKLFF. In DNA form, the CDR3 reads TGTGCCAGCAGCTTTCAGGGGAGGTCGAATGAAAAACTGTTTTTT.

The V and J genes are TRBV20-1 and TRBJ2-7; D might be TRBD1 or TRBD2, each matching 5 bases. Trimming removed 5 bases from V and 0 bases from J, with 14 bases in between. The CDR3 is 14 residues long. CDR1 DFQATT and CDR2 SNEGSKA come from the germline V gene (reference sequence). The CDR3 spells CSAGTPDSSYEQYF. CDR3 bases: TGCAGTGCTGGGACCCCAGACAGCTCCTACGAGCAGTACTTC.

The chain combines TRBV29-1 with TRBJ1-1; D is unresolved. CDR3 length: 12 amino acids. The V gene lost 3 bases and the J gene lost 0 bases, with 5 bases spanning the gap. Germline V gene lookup returns CDR1 SQVTM and CDR2 ANQGSEA. CDR3: CSVDPLNTEAFF. The CDR3, as DNA: TGCAGCGTTGACCCGTTGAACACTGAAGCTTTCTTT.

The chain recombines TRBV10-2 with TRBJ2-3; perhaps TRBD2 as D (6 bases). The CDR3 spans 16 residues. Trimming shortened V by 0 bases and J by 6 bases, and 16 bases separated the two germline ends. Germline CDR1 WSHSY, CDR2 SAAADI. The CDR3 loop is CASSESTLAGADTQYF. The CDR3 DNA is TGCGCCAGCAGTGAGTCGACACTAGCTGGGGCGGATACGCAGTATTTT.

This clonotype has a handful of counts. The rearrangement uses TRBV3-1 and TRBJ2-7; the D gene is possibly TRBD1 (5 bases). CDR1 and CDR2 from the germline V gene are LGHDT and YNNKEL (reference sequence). Trimming took off 3 bases at V and 2 bases at J, with 8 bases between the two ends. CDR3 length equals 13 residues. The CDR3 reads CASSQGLTYEQYV. CDR3 coding DNA: TGTGCCAGCAGCCAGGGGCTAACCTACGAGCAGTACGTC.

The chain is built from TRBV7-9 and TRBJ1-1; no clear D gene. In germline, CDR1 is SEHNR, CDR2 FQNEAQ (reference sequence). The V gene lost 5 bases and the J gene lost 3 bases, with 13 bases spanning the gap. The CDR3 loop spans 14 amino acids. For the CDR3, the DNA is TGTGCCAGCAGCCCGAGGCGATGGGACACTGAAGCTTTCTTT. Its protein product is CASSPRRWDTEAFF.

This clonotype was detected only a few times. The chain couples TRBV16 to TRBJ1-5, with TRBD1 as a possible D gene (5 bases). From germline, CDR1 is KGHSY and CDR2 FQNENV. Deletions cut 0 bases from V and 4 bases from J, with 10 bases between. The CDR3 consists of 15 residues. The CDR3 sequence: CASSQSLAGNQPQHF. The CDR3 DNA sequence: TGTGCCAGCAGCCAATCGTTAGCAGGGAATCAGCCCCAGCATTTT.

The rearrangement links TRBV20-1 to TRBJ2-1, with unresolved D. Trimming cost V 6 bases and J 5 bases, with 20 bases left between them. This CDR3 spans 15 amino acids. The germline CDR1 and CDR2 sequences are DFQATT and SNEGSKA (reference sequence). The CDR3 nucleotides are TGCAGTGCGGAAGGGTCCCCCACGACTGACAATGAGCAGTTCTTC. Protein sequence: CSAEGSPTTDNEQFF.

The CDR3 region is CASRRRGQVEKLFF. Written as DNA, the CDR3 is TGTGCCAGCAGAAGAAGGGGGCAGGTTGAAAAACTGTTTTTT. The V gene is TRBV12-3 or TRBV12-4, the J gene TRBJ1-4; TRBD1 matches at 7 bases. V gave up 6 bases and J gave up 7 bases; unmatched junction bases: 8. The CDR3 length is 14 residues.

This clonotype has a handful of counts. The chain carries TRBV9 and TRBJ2-2, with a tentative D call TRBD2 (6 bases). The CDR3 is 13 amino acids. Germline V CDR1 and CDR2: SGDLS, YYNGEE. V was pared by 2 bases and J by 6 bases, with 8 bases between. CDR3 protein: CASSVGGAGELFF. The CDR3 bases are TGTGCCAGCAGCGTGGGGGGTGCCGGGGAGCTGTTTTTT.

V and J are TRBV4-1 and TRBJ1-6, with a possible D match to TRBD1 (5 bases). Germline V gives CDR1 MGHRA, CDR2 YSYEKL. V shed 0 bases and J shed 9 bases, with 12 bases lying between them. CDR3 length equals 15 residues. The CDR3 reads CASSQEPPGGSPLHF. The CDR3 region has the DNA TGCGCCAGCAGCCAAGAACCCCCCGGGGGTTCACCCCTCCACTTT.

This clonotype has only a few counts. V usage is TRBV7-3 and J usage is TRBJ2-4; D is ambiguous. Trimming shortened V by 3 bases and J by 9 bases, and 18 bases separated the two germline ends. The CDR3 is made up of 15 amino acids. Germline CDR1 is SGHTA and CDR2 is FQGTGA. Here the CDR3 reads CASSLGPWTRSIQYF. The CDR3 DNA sequence: TGTGCCAGCAGCTTGGGTCCTTGGACGCGAAGCATTCAGTACTTC.